A selection of T cell receptor delta chains follows, all from one sample in a study of γδ T cells in repeated Plasmodium falciparum infection. TCRdb fed the multiplex PCR reads to CATT. The sample lists around 57,000 delta-chain clones; approximately 1.7% were seen once. Source material: gamma-delta T cells from blood. The receptors were sampled from a pool of human donors (malaria-infected and uninfected, not separated). CDR3s include the opening cysteine and the closing phenylalanine or tryptophan. The order of the fields is V gene, J gene, CDR3 protein.

TRDV2	TRDJ1	CACDEAGGFHPDTDKLIF
TRDV1	TRDJ3	CALGEYSTPGGYEGTSWDTRQMFF
TRDV3	TRDJ1	CAFTKGYWGIEDDKLIF
TRAV29/DV5	TRDJ1	CAATWATKLIF
TRDV1	TRDJ1	CALGELKWGMSDTDKLIF
TRDV1	TRDJ1	CALGAHSYVGGGYSETDKLIF
TRDV1	TRDJ1	CALGSPTEIVGDRYTDKLIF
TRDV1	TRDJ1	CALGEPPFLTGGRYTDKLIF
TRDV2	TRDJ1	CACDTGKTDWGWDTDKLIF
TRDV2	TRDJ1	CACDTSVLGAKYTDKLIF
TRDV1	TRDJ1	CALVRTSRCTGGPFTDKLIF
TRDV2	TRDJ1	CACDTGYWGIPQYTDKLIF
TRDV1	TRDJ1	CALGEPERPYWGIYTDKLIF
TRDV1	TRDJ1	CALGEGFPPQYTDKLIF
TRDV1	TRDJ1	CALGVQRTSYELPLKLIF
TRDV1	TRDJ1	CALGEDLPTGGLYWGIQKKLIF
TRDV2	TRDJ3	CACDTVPSSWDTRQMFF
TRDV1	TRDJ1	CALGELNRGLGDTIGSYRTDKLIF
TRAV38-2/DV8	TRDJ1	CAYSRGPGYKLIF
TRDV1	TRDJ1	CALGAPLTPYTDKLIF
TRAV38-2/DV8	TRDJ1	CAYRSAFISWGMLAPPYTDKLIF
TRDV1	TRDJ1	CALGDALILRRDWGIMLVDKLIF
TRDV1	TRDJ1	CALGEPWIFPRLGTDKLIF
TRDV1	TRDJ2	CALGELPHELTNRGIQKLTAQLFF
TRDV1	TRDJ1	CALGEHFHPYWGRYTDKLIF
TRDV1	TRDJ1	CALGEPHLGVHYILGDYTDKLIF
TRDV1	TRDJ1	CALGELRSLPSDKLIF
TRDV1	TRDJ1	CALGAPSVLGLYTDKLIF
TRDV1	TRDJ1	CALGEFILPKANWVLTDKLIF
TRDV2	TRDJ1	CACEAPRCYTDKLIF
TRDV1	TRDJ1	CALGILPYEGDNTDKLIF
TRDV1	TRDJ1	CALGEPANVLHILGPDKLIF
TRDV3	TRDJ3	CASHFLRLGVNSLDTRQMFF
TRDV1	TRDJ1	CALGERSIRYPIVGDTFRYTDKLIF
TRDV1	TRDJ1	CALGELDFVFRTGGWSLTDKLIF
TRDV1	TRDJ1	CALGEKSSPSTYWDTDKLIF
TRDV1	TRDJ1	CALGDVVPTLLGAPDKLIF
TRDV1	TRDJ1	CALGVKYWGIPPPGPDKLIF
TRDV1	TRDJ1	CALGEPFSWGIYSLYTDKLIF
TRDV2	TRDJ1	CACDTSCSLFLPGVATDKLIF
TRDV1	TRDJ1	CALGDRVRRVITTLDWGRKEYTDKLIF
TRDV1	TRDJ1	CALGELRVFTWAGWGYRLTDKLIF
TRDV3	TRDJ1	CAYQRPPPYWGKNDKLIF
TRDV1	TRDJ1	CALGELDKFLLDWGIRRGNTDKLIF
TRDV1	TRDJ1	CALGGPHPSPEYWGIRHTDKLIF
TRDV1	TRDJ1	CALGEREVLKYTDKLIF
TRDV1	TRDJ1	CALGEGAFLVLGDRSVWLTDKLIF
TRDV3	TRDJ1	CASGDRGLYTDKLIF
TRDV1	TRDJ1	CALGNSPSGYKDTDKLIF
TRDV1	TRDJ2	CALGASTVIRGWGIRNRKTAQLFF
TRDV1	TRDJ1	CALGDPKWGIVLSDKLIF
TRDV1	TRDJ2	CALGVTPTPRVLGVLRGSTAQLFF
TRDV1	TRDJ1	CALGDPYWGPPTDKLIF
TRDV1	TRDJ1	CALGVLRLPPIFTGGYGYTDKLIF
TRDV1	TRDJ1	CALGERRGIRQYTDKLIF
TRDV1	TRDJ1	CALGEGWWSAFDWGIRKLIF
TRDV2	TRDJ1	CACDTAVLGRKYTDKLIF
TRDV1	TRDJ1	CALGEILLRFTEYWGSYHPYTDKLIF
TRDV1	TRDJ1	CALGDAMTTFLRGYAKNTDKLIF